Below are 5 T cell receptor beta chains sequenced from a single sample in a study of identical twins. TCRdb reanalysed the 5' RACE reads using MiXCR and keeps one entry per CDR3 protein. The data contain some 760,000 distinct CDR3 sequences, over 15% of them singletons. The same sample was also used in a study of T cells expressing NK-cell markers.

The sequenced material came from PBMCs. All receptors come from a young woman in good health.

There are a few counts of this clonotype. The rearrangement links TRBV12-3 or TRBV12-4 to TRBJ2-2; 9 positions agree with TRBD2. The junction had 8 bases not matched to a gene; V was cut back by 7 bases and J by 8 bases. CDR3 length: 14 amino acids. Here the CDR3 DNA reads TGTGCCAGCACGGGACTAGCTGGATGGGGGGAGCTGTTTTTT. Protein sequence: CASTGLAGWGELFF.

The V and J genes are TRBV5-5 and TRBJ2-1, with TRBD2 matching 7 bases. In germline, CDR1 is SGHKS, CDR2 YYEKEE (reference sequence). The CDR3 length is 15 residues. The V segment lost 0 bases and the J segment 8 bases; nucleotides outside the gene matches: 8. For the CDR3, the DNA is TGTGCCAGCAGCTTGGCACTCTCGACTAGCTATGAGCAGTTCTTC. Protein: CASSLALSTSYEQFF.

The chain carries TRBV20-1 and TRBJ2-5; TRBD1 matches 7 bases. The CDR3 contains 12 residues. Germline CDR1 DFQATT, CDR2 SNEGSKA (reference sequence). J gave up 7 bases and V 5 bases, and 7 bases lay outside the gene matches. In nucleotides, the CDR3 is TGCAGTGCTCCCGACAGGGACGGGACCCAGTACTTC. Its protein product is CSAPDRDGTQYF.

This clonotype was detected only a few times. This rearrangement joins TRBV12-3 or TRBV12-4 to TRBJ2-7; TRBD2 matches at 12 bases. The CDR3 is made up of 14 amino acids. V was pared by 2 bases and J by 7 bases, with 3 bases of the junction left unmatched. This chain's CDR3 is CASSLLAGGPEQYF. CDR3 coding DNA: TGTGCCAGCAGTTTACTAGCGGGGGGGCCTGAGCAGTACTTC.

This clonotype was recorded a few times. The chain combines TRBV12-3 or TRBV12-4 with TRBJ2-3; a possible D gene is TRBD2 (5 bases). The CDR3 is 12 amino acids. Deletions cut 6 bases from V and 10 bases from J, with 14 bases between. The DNA of the CDR3 is TGTGCCAGCAGCCCCGGCGGGCTGTCGCAGTATTTT. Translation gives CASSPGGLSQYF.